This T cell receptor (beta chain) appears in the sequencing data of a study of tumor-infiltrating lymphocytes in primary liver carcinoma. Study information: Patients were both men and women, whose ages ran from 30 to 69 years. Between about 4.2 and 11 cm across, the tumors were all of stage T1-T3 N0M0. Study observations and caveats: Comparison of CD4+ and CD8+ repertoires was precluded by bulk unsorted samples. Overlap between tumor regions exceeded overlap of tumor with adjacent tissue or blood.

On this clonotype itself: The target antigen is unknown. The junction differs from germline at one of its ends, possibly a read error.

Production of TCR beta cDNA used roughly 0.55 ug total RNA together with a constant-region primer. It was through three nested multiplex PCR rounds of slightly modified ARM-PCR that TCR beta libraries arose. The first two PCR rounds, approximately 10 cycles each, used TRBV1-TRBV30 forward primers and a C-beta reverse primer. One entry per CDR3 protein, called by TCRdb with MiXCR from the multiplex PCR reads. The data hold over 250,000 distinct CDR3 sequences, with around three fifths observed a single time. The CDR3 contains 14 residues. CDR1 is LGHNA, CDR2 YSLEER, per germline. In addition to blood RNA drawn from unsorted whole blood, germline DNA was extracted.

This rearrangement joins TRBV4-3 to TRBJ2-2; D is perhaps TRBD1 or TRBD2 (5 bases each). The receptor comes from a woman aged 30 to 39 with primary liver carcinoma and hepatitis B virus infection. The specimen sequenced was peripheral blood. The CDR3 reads CASSQEGGHGELLF. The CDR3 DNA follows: TGCGCCAGCAGCCAAGAAGGTGGACACGGGGAGCTGCTTTTT.